Listed here are 10 T cell receptor beta chains from one sample, sequenced in a study of T-cell memory formation after mild COVID-19. TCRdb independently ran MiXCR on the 5' RACE reads; one entry per CDR3 protein. The repertoire holds hundreds of thousands of distinct CDR3 sequences, around 19% seen once, with 20% to 25% in the top ten. The material sequenced was PBMCs or a T cell subset sorted from them (not recorded which). Receptor source: a young man who had mild COVID-19 (a few samples of this study predate the infection). Cell type and time point are not known.

The chain is built from TRBV11-2 and TRBJ2-1; no firm D call. V lost 1 base, J lost 8 bases, and 12 bases lay in between. Germline CDR1 reads SGHAT; CDR2 reads FQNNGV. This CDR3 spans 14 amino acids. CDR3 nucleotide sequence: TGTGCCAGCAGCTTAGCGGCAGCGCTACATGAGCAGTTCTTC. Protein product: CASSLAAALHEQFF.

This clonotype came up a few times. The chain has TRBV5-6 and TRBJ2-3, with TRBD1 matching 7 bases. V lost 3 bases and J lost 2; bases outside the gene matches: 6. The V gene's germline CDR1 is SGHDT and CDR2 YYEEEE. This CDR3 is built from 15 residues. The CDR3 nucleotides are TGTGCCAGCAGCTACTCTGGGACAGTCACAGATACGCAGTATTTT. This sequence encodes CASSYSGTVTDTQYF.

This clonotype appeared a few times. The chain recombines TRBV7-2 with TRBJ2-1; D is possibly TRBD1 (6 bases). Deletions cut 5 bases from V and 8 bases from J, with 16 bases between. Germline-derived CDR1 and CDR2 are SGHTA and FQGNSA. This CDR3 has 14 residues. CDR3 nucleotide sequence: TGTGCCAGCAGCACGACCCAGGGGATTCATGAGCAGTTCTTC. Its protein product is CASSTTQGIHEQFF. The full variable domain, rest sourced from reference TRBV7-2 and TRBJ2-1, is GAGVSQSPSNKVTEKGKDVELRCDPISGHTALYWYRQSLGQGLEFLIYFQGNSAPDKSGLPSDRFSAERTGGSVSTLTIQRTQQEDSAVYLCASSTTQGIHEQFFGPGTRLTVL.

This clonotype came up many times. The genes are TRBV9 and TRBJ2-3, with a possible D match to TRBD1 (7 bases). Between the trimmed V and J ends, which lost 0 bases and 4 bases, there was a span of 12 bases. CDR3 length equals 15 residues. Germline V gives CDR1 SGDLS, CDR2 YYNGEE. CDR3 residues: CASSVATGEADTQYF. The CDR3 DNA is TGTGCCAGCAGCGTAGCAACAGGGGAGGCAGATACGCAGTATTTT.

CDR3 amino acids: CASSPVGAPGYF. DNA for the CDR3: TGTGCCAGCAGCCCAGTCGGGGCCCCTGGGTACTTC. The gene calls are TRBV7-6 and TRBJ2-5; D may be TRBD1 or TRBD2 (5 bases each). Per germline, CDR1 SGHVS and CDR2 FNYEAQ. Trimming cost V 5 bases and J 13 bases, with 17 bases left between them. The CDR3 is 12 residues long.

The CDR3 reads CATSETGTANVYGYTF. The CDR3 coding sequence is TGTGCCACCAGTGAAACCGGGACGGCGAATGTCTATGGCTACACCTTC. The rearrangement links TRBV24-1 to TRBJ1-2; perhaps TRBD1 as D (5 bases). The CDR3 runs to 16 residues. V lost 4 bases and J lost 4, with 18 bases in between. CDR1 is KGHDR and CDR2 is SFDVKD in the germline V gene.

The chain joins TRBV27 to TRBJ2-3, with a weak D call TRBD1 (5 bases). V was clipped by 7 bases and J by 5 bases, with 10 bases between them. Germline V gene data show CDR1 as MNHEY and CDR2 as SMNVEV (reference sequence). This CDR3 spans 12 amino acids. CDR3 in amino acids: CASTRVGDTQYF. For the CDR3, the DNA is TGTGCCAGCACCAGGGTGGGAGATACGCAGTATTTT.

The chain recombines TRBV11-3 with TRBJ2-2, with D perhaps TRBD2 (5 bases). V dropped 5 bases and J dropped 0 bases, with 13 bases sitting between them. In germline, CDR1 is SGHNT, CDR2 YENEEA. This CDR3 region has 16 residues. The CDR3 spells CASSQGLSSNTGELFF. The CDR3 DNA reads as TGTGCCAGCAGCCAAGGACTTTCCTCGAACACCGGGGAGCTGTTTTTT.

The CDR3 nucleotides read TGTGCCAGCAGTTTGGCAGGGGCATATGAGCAGTTCTTC. This sequence encodes CASSLAGAYEQFF. The V call is TRBV28, the J call TRBJ2-1, with TRBD1 as a possible D gene (6 bases). The germline CDR1 and CDR2 sequences are MDHEN and SYDVKM. V lost 3 bases and J 8 bases, leaving 11 bases between the germline ends. The CDR3 has 13 amino acids. Combining the CDR3 with reference TRBV28 and TRBJ2-1 gives the whole variable domain DVKVTQSSRYLVKRTGEKVFLECVQDMDHENMFWYRQDPGLGLRLIYFSYDVKMKEKGDIPEGYSVSREKKERFSLILESASTNQTSMYLCASSLAGAYEQFFGPGTRLTVL.

The genes are TRBV3-1 and TRBJ2-7; unclear D gene. This CDR3 is built from 13 residues. CDR1 is LGHDT, CDR2 YNNKEL, per germline (reference sequence). The germline V and J ends were trimmed by 4 bases and 7 bases, with 14 bases remaining between them. The chain's CDR3 is CASSPSRLGEQYF. The DNA of the CDR3 is TGTGCCAGCAGCCCCTCGAGGTTGGGGGAGCAGTACTTC.